This is a list of T cell receptor beta chains from one sample in a study of PD-1 blockade in classical Hodgkin lymphoma. Generated by immunoSEQ multiplex PCR, the TCRdb table keeps only in-frame clones and is missing some. The repertoire holds some 8,900 clones, with about 82% as singletons. Source: peripheral blood mononuclear cells (PBMCs), taken before the fourth cycle of nivolumab. The receptors come from a human donor with classical Hodgkin lymphoma. CDR3s include the opening cysteine and the closing phenylalanine or tryptophan. The D gene is left open where the match is weak. Some rows mark clone size as missing; the rest say once, few, many or name a class of expanded clone.

abundance	v_gene	j_gene	d_gene	CDR3nt	CDR3aa
.	TRBV7-3	TRBJ2-1	.	TGTGCCAGCAGCTCGCTTATAGTGGATGAGCAGTTCTTC	CASSSLIVDEQFF
.	TRBV30	TRBJ2-3	.	TGTGCCTGGAGTGTAGCTCTAGCAGGACCAGATACGCAGTATTTT	CAWSVALAGPDTQYF
.	TRBV7-8	TRBJ2-5	TRBD2	TGTGCCAGCAGCTTAGTATCCGGACTAGTACAAGAGACCCAGTACTTC	CASSLVSGLVQETQYF
.	TRBV30	TRBJ2-7	.	TGTGCCTGGAGTCTTAGCGGCCCCAACGAGCAGTACTTC	CAWSLSGPNEQYF
.	TRBV28	TRBJ2-1	TRBD1	TGTGCCAGCAGGGTCGGACAGGGTCCCTACAATGAGCAGTTCTTC	CASRVGQGPYNEQFF
.	TRBV19	TRBJ2-7	.	TGTGCCAGTAGTATAGTGGACAGCTCCTACGAGCAGTACTTC	CASSIVDSSYEQYF
.	TRBV5-1	TRBJ2-7	TRBD2	TGCGCCAGCAGCTTGGGGTCCAGCGGGAGGGCCCACGAGCAGTACTTC	CASSLGSSGRAHEQYF
once	TRBV27	TRBJ2-7	TRBD2	TGTGCCAGCAGTTCCCTTCGGCTAGCGGGAGGGCTGCGCTCCTACGAGCAGTACTTC	CASSSLRLAGGLRSYEQYF
.	TRBV5-1	TRBJ1-2	.	TGCGCCAGCAGCTTGTCAGGGCCCTGGGAGGGCTACACCTTC	CASSLSGPWEGYTF
once	TRBV29-1	TRBJ1-4	.	TGCAGCGTTTGGCAGGGTGACGAAAAACTGTTTTTT	CSVWQGDEKLFF
.	TRBV5-4	TRBJ1-5	.	TGTGCCAGCAGCTGGCACGGGGTGGGTCAGCCCCAGCATTTT	CASSWHGVGQPQHF
.	TRBV7-2	TRBJ2-7	.	TGTGCCAGCAGCGAATCAGGCTACGAGCAGTACTTC	CASSESGYEQYF
.	TRBV29-1	TRBJ2-5	.	TGCAGCGGGCGAAGGGCAGGGGTGCGGGAGACCCAGTACTTC	CSGRRAGVRETQYF
.	TRBV2	TRBJ2-7	.	TGTGCCAGCAGGGCCCGGCAGGGGGAGGTCTGCGAGCAGTACTTC	CASRARQGEVCEQYF
.	TRBV6-4	TRBJ2-3	.	TGTGCCAGCAGTGGGGGTAACGGGGGAGATACGCAGTATTTT	CASSGGNGGDTQYF
.	TRBV5-1	TRBJ1-4	TRBD1	TGCGCCAGCAGCGACGGGGACAGCCCTAAAAAACTGTTTTTT	CASSDGDSPKKLFF
.	TRBV4-1	TRBJ1-2	.	TGCGCCAGCAGCCAAGCTGGGGGGAGAGGTGGCTACACCTTC	CASSQAGGRGGYTF
once	TRBV11-2	TRBJ2-1	.	TGTGCCAGCAGCTTAGATCAGGGGCAATCAAGTGAGCAGTTCTTC	CASSLDQGQSSEQFF
.	TRBV5-4	TRBJ1-1	.	TGTGCCAGCAGCTGGGAGGTAGGGGAGAACACTGAAGCTTTCTTT	CASSWEVGENTEAFF
.	TRBV10-2	TRBJ1-5	.	TGCGCCAGCAGTGAGTCGACAGAGGAGCGGCCCCAGCATTTT	CASSESTEERPQHF
.	TRBV5-8	TRBJ1-2	TRBD1	TGTGCCAGCAGCTTGACAGGGGGGAACTATGGCTACACCTTC	CASSLTGGNYGYTF
.	TRBV29-1	TRBJ1-3	.	TGCAGCGTTTTTATCTCTGGAAACACCATATATTTT	CSVFISGNTIYF
.	TRBV6-1	TRBJ2-2	.	TGTGCCAGCAGATATATGTTGTGGGACACCGGGGAGCTGTTTTTT	CASRYMLWDTGELFF
.	TRBV18	TRBJ2-3	TRBD2	TGTGCCAGCTCAGGAGGGGAGCGGGAGGGCCCGGACACAGATACGCAGTATTTT	CASSGGEREGPDTDTQYF
.	TRBV7-9	TRBJ2-5	TRBD2	TGTGCCAGCAGCCCAAAGGGACTAGCGGGACCTCGAGAGACCCAGTACTTC	CASSPKGLAGPRETQYF
.	TRBV10-3	TRBJ2-2	TRBD2	TGTGCCATCAGTGCTTTCGGGACTAGTATTTCGAAGACCGGGGAGCTGTTTTTT	CAISAFGTSISKTGELFF
.	TRBV13	TRBJ1-2	.	TGCGCCAGCAGCCAAGATCTCTCTGGCAGCCGGGCCGGCTACACCTTC	CASSQDLSGSRAGYTF
.	TRBV28	TRBJ2-5	TRBD1	TGTGCCAGCAGTCCTGGGACAGGGGGCCAAGAGACCCAGTACTTC	CASSPGTGGQETQYF
.	TRBV6-1	TRBJ1-1	.	TGTGCCAGCAGTGCGCGGGGGCTGGGGGCTGAAGCTTTCTTT	CASSARGLGAEAFF
.	TRBV7-9	TRBJ2-1	.	TGTGCCAGCCTCATAAGCTCCTACAATGAGCAGTTCTTC	CASLISSYNEQFF
.	TRBV4-2	TRBJ2-5	TRBD1	TGTGCCAGCAGCCAAGAGGGACAGCTTCAAGGGGAGACCCAGTACTTC	CASSQEGQLQGETQYF
.	TRBV14	TRBJ2-1	TRBD2	TGTGCCAGCAGCTCGCGGGGGGGCCCCTACAATGAGCAGTTCTTC	CASSSRGGPYNEQFF
.	TRBV7-9	TRBJ2-2	.	TGTGCCAGCAGCTCCTCCTCGGTCGGGGAGCTGTTTTTT	CASSSSSVGELFF
.	TRBV6-1	TRBJ2-1	.	TGTGCCATAACGACAGGAACAAGGGGTCATGAGCAGTTCTTC	CAITTGTRGHEQFF
once	TRBV6-1	TRBJ2-2	.	TGTGCCAGCAGTGAAGTTGGGGGTCCTACGACCGGGGAGCTGTTTTTT	CASSEVGGPTTGELFF
once	TRBV13	TRBJ1-2	TRBD1	TGTGCCAGCAGCCTAGGGGAGGGGGCGAATGGCTACACCTTC	CASSLGEGANGYTF
few	TRBV19	TRBJ2-1	TRBD1	TGTGCCAGTAGTATAGGACAGGGGCCCTACAATGAGCAGTTCTTC	CASSIGQGPYNEQFF
.	TRBV5-5	TRBJ1-5	TRBD1	TGTGCCAGCAGCCCGAGATTGGACAGGGGGCATCAGCCCCAGCATTTT	CASSPRLDRGHQPQHF
.	TRBV7-9	TRBJ1-5	.	TGTGCCAGCAGCTTAGAACAGTATCAGCCCCAGCATTTT	CASSLEQYQPQHF
.	TRBV19	TRBJ2-1	TRBD2	TGTGCCAGTAGCCAACTTAGGGCTAGCGGCGATGAGCAGTTCTTC	CASSQLRASGDEQFF
.	TRBV23-1	TRBJ1-5	.	TGCGCCAGCAGTCAATCACGTGCCGAGGCCAAGGTCGTCGGGGATCAGCCCCAGCATTTT	CASSQSRAEAKVVGDQPQHF
.	TRBV27	TRBJ2-1	.	TGTGCCAGCAGTTCAGGAGGCGCGGGTGGCATTGAGCAGTTCTTC	CASSSGGAGGIEQFF